This T cell receptor beta chain was retrieved from a study of T cells in Graves' hyperthyroidism and ophthalmopathy. Trimming pared 4 bases from V and 5 bases from J, leaving 14 bases between. The CDR3 is 13 residues long. Per the germline V gene, CDR1 is SQVTM and CDR2 is ANQGSEA. It was RNA transcripts that yielded the amplified TCR beta CDR3 regions. TCR CDR3 regions were first amplified by RT-PCR with HTBI primers. TCRdb re-derived calls from the multiplex PCR reads in MiXCR, one entry per CDR3 protein. The data contain about 510,000 distinct CDR3 sequences, 46% of them singletons. This clonotype was seen repeatedly, ten times or more.

Material for sequencing was peripheral blood or thyroid tissue (not recorded which). The chain is built from TRBV29-1 and TRBJ2-5; D is possibly TRBD1 or TRBD2 (5 bases each). The TCR comes from an adult woman with Graves' disease, either hyperthyroidism or ophthalmopathy (not recorded which). The CDR3 region is CSVAGTQRETQYF. The CDR3 DNA reads as TGCAGCGTTGCCGGGACGCAGAGGGAGACCCAGTACTTC.